This is a list of T cell receptor beta chains from one sample in a study of Graves' ophthalmopathy and Graves' hyperthyroidism. Using its own MiXCR run on the multiplex PCR reads, TCRdb lists one record per CDR3 protein. Seen here are 580,000 or so distinct CDR3 sequences, 35% to 45% observed once, and the top ten hold 3.5% to 4.5%. The sample comprised peripheral blood or thyroid tissue (not recorded which). These receptors originate from an adult man with Graves' hyperthyroidism. CDR3s include the opening cysteine and the closing phenylalanine or tryptophan. The D gene is left open where the match is weak. Expanded clones are given a class, and other clones once, few, many or no size at all.

>13|many|TRBJ2-5|TRBV24-1|-
CATSDFWGETQYF
TGTGCCACCAGTGATTTTTGGGGAGAGACCCAGTACTTC
>14|-|TRBJ2-5|TRBV15|-
CATSSQGGRETQYF
TGTGCCACCAGCAGTCAAGGGGGAAGAGAGACCCAGTACTTC
>16|-|TRBJ2-3|TRBV19|TRBD2
CASSLGLAISTDTQYF
TGTGCCAGTAGCCTCGGACTAGCCATAAGCACAGATACGCAGTATTTT
>15|-|TRBJ2-1|TRBV7-9|TRBD2
CASRSPGTSGNEQFF
TGTGCCAGCAGGTCACCCGGGACTAGCGGTAATGAGCAGTTCTTC
>15|few|TRBJ2-3|TRBV7-8|TRBD1
CASSPTGQGGDTQYF
TGTGCCAGCAGCCCGACGGGACAGGGGGGGGATACGCAGTATTTT
>19|many|TRBJ2-2|TRBV7-8|-
CASSPLFGAEERNTGELFF
TGTGCCAGCAGCCCCCTATTCGGGGCGGAAGAACGGAACACCGGGGAGCTGTTTTTT
>15|-|TRBJ1-4|TRBV19|-
CASTLLNPRGEKLFF
TGTGCCAGTACCCTGCTCAACCCGCGGGGTGAAAAACTGTTTTTT
>14|-|TRBJ2-7|TRBV7-9|-
CASSLVVEAYEQYF
TGTGCCAGCAGCTTAGTCGTAGAAGCCTACGAGCAGTACTTC
>13|many|TRBJ2-7|TRBV28|-
CASKLVYSYEQYF
TGTGCCAGCAAACTAGTGTACTCCTACGAGCAGTACTTC
>16|-|TRBJ2-7|TRBV6-5|TRBD2
CASSYRTSGGSYEQYF
TGTGCCAGCAGTTATAGGACTAGCGGGGGCTCCTACGAGCAGTACTTC
>14|-|TRBJ1-5|TRBV20-1|-
CSARRLNSNQPQHF
TGCAGTGCTCGCCGACTGAATAGCAATCAGCCCCAGCATTTT
>14|once|TRBJ2-5|TRBV7-9|TRBD1
CASVRAGGGETQYF
TGTGCCAGCGTTCGGGCAGGGGGCGGGGAGACCCAGTACTTC
>14|many|TRBJ2-7|TRBV13|TRBD1
CASSPGQGAHEQYF
TGTGCCAGCAGCCCGGGACAGGGGGCCCACGAGCAGTACTTC
>20|-|TRBJ1-5|TRBV7-7|-
CASSLMGCRRVQPANQPQHF
TGTGCTAGCAGCTTAATGGGGTGTAGGAGGGTGCAACCTGCAAATCAGCCCCAGCATTTT
>13|few|TRBJ2-7|TRBV10-2|-
CASSESGGPEQYF
TGCGCCAGCAGTGAGTCGGGAGGCCCCGAGCAGTACTTC
>14|many|TRBJ2-7|TRBV24-1|-
CATSDRDTSYEQYF
TGTGCCACCAGTGATCGGGACACCTCCTACGAGCAGTACTTC
>14|-|TRBJ2-7|TRBV4-1|TRBD1
CASSPRQGEYEQYF
TGCGCCAGCAGCCCCCGACAGGGGGAATACGAGCAGTACTTC
>15|-|TRBJ1-6|TRBV19|-
CASSFTGERGGPLHF
TGTGCCAGTAGTTTCACGGGAGAGCGGGGCGGACCCCTCCACTTT
>10|-|TRBJ1-6|TRBV7-8|TRBD1
CASTSQGVHF
TGTGCCAGCACCTCACAGGGGGTCCACTTT
>15|many|TRBJ2-7|TRBV20-1|TRBD1
CSARATDRLPYEQYF
TGCAGTGCTAGAGCAACGGACAGGCTGCCTTACGAGCAGTACTTC
>13|many|TRBJ2-2|TRBV20-1|-
CSARTPNTGELFF
TGCAGTGCTCGGACACCGAACACCGGGGAGCTGTTTTTT
>13|once|TRBJ1-2|TRBV29-1|-
CSVDTDINYGYTF
TGCAGCGTTGACACGGACATTAACTATGGCTACACCTTC
>15|-|TRBJ2-3|TRBV5-1|TRBD2
CASSFSGRSTDTQYF
TGCGCCAGCAGCTTCAGCGGGAGGAGCACAGATACGCAGTATTTT
>14|-|TRBJ1-4|TRBV5-6|-
CASSLILGGEKLFF
TGTGCCAGCAGCTTGATACTCGGCGGTGAAAAACTGTTTTTT
>15|-|TRBJ1-2|TRBV7-8|-
CASSLRTADRYGYTF
TGTGCCAGCAGCTTAAGGACAGCTGACCGCTATGGCTACACCTTC
>14|many|TRBJ1-1|TRBV7-8|-
CASSLSDLATEAFF
TGTGCCAGCAGCTTATCCGATTTGGCCACTGAAGCTTTCTTT
>14|many|TRBJ2-7|TRBV7-8|-
CASSLPLTGGEQYF
TGTGCCAGCAGCTTACCCTTGACAGGAGGCGAGCAGTACTTC
>14|many|TRBJ2-7|TRBV5-1|TRBD1
CASSLVGQAYEQYF
TGCGCCAGCAGCTTGGTGGGACAGGCCTACGAGCAGTACTTC
>16|-|TRBJ1-3|TRBV6-1|-
CASSELPRDARNTIYF
TGTGCCAGCAGTGAACTCCCCCGGGACGCCCGAAACACCATATATTTT
>16|many|TRBJ2-5|TRBV6-2/TRBV6-3|-
CASSPGTSIYQETQYF
TGTGCCAGCAGTCCCGGGACTTCCATTTACCAAGAGACCCAGTACTTC
>12|once|TRBJ2-1|TRBV20-1|-
CSAKGVLNEQFF
TGCAGTGCTAAAGGGGTCCTCAATGAGCAGTTCTTC
>17|-|TRBJ2-7|TRBV29-1|TRBD1
CSVPRGAGGRGGYEQYF
TGCAGCGTTCCCCGCGGGGCAGGGGGCAGGGGTGGCTACGAGCAGTACTTC
>12|many|TRBJ2-3|TRBV10-3|TRBD1
CASGTGEDTQYF
TGTGCCAGTGGAACAGGGGAAGATACGCAGTATTTT
>18|-|TRBJ2-2|TRBV9|-
CASSVGVSSPGHPGELFF
TGTGCCAGCAGCGTAGGTGTCAGCTCACCGGGGCATCCCGGGGAGCTGTTTTTT
>15|-|TRBJ2-7|TRBV7-9|-
CASTKTRFGGHEQYF
TGTGCCAGCACCAAAACACGATTTGGGGGCCATGAGCAGTACTTC
>16|-|TRBJ2-5|TRBV7-2|TRBD2
CASSFIHSGRAVTQYF
TGTGCCAGCAGCTTCATCCATAGCGGGAGGGCCGTGACCCAGTACTTC
>13|many|TRBJ2-2|TRBV6-5|-
CASSYDTSGELFF
TGTGCCAGCAGTTACGACACGAGCGGGGAGCTGTTTTTT
>13|few|TRBJ1-1|TRBV5-1|-
CASSRGRFTEAFF
TGCGCCAGCAGTCGGGGGCGTTTCACTGAAGCTTTCTTT
>15|-|TRBJ2-1|TRBV7-9|TRBD2
CASSHLAGGMNEQFF
TGTGCCAGCAGCCACCTAGCGGGGGGGATGAATGAGCAGTTCTTC
>13|few|TRBJ2-3|TRBV20-1|-
CSARGVSTDTQYF
TGCAGTGCTAGAGGGGTCAGCACAGATACGCAGTATTTT
>13|few|TRBJ2-7|TRBV2|-
CASSEGVVPEQYF
TGTGCCAGCAGTGAGGGGGTAGTACCCGAGCAGTACTTC
>18|many|TRBJ2-2|TRBV7-6|TRBD1
CASSRKPWDRGFNGELFF
TGTGCCAGCAGCCGGAAACCCTGGGACAGGGGGTTTAACGGGGAGCTGTTTTTT
>19|-|TRBJ1-3|TRBV29-1|-
CSVDKGDLQGRGSGNTIYF
TGCAGCGTTGACAAGGGAGACCTCCAGGGGAGAGGGTCTGGAAACACCATATATTTT
>17|many|TRBJ2-5|TRBV4-2|TRBD2
CASSQEGLAGGRETQYF
TGTGCCAGCAGCCAAGAGGGACTAGCGGGAGGAAGAGAGACCCAGTACTTC
>12|-|TRBJ1-1|TRBV20-1|TRBD1
CSAHGQGGEAFF
TGCAGTGCTCATGGACAGGGGGGAGAAGCTTTCTTT
>12|-|TRBJ1-2|TRBV7-2|-
CASSLVGEGYTF
TGTGCCAGCAGCTTAGTGGGCGAGGGCTACACCTTC
>14|-|TRBJ1-1|TRBV5-1|TRBD1
CASSSRGRGPEAFF
TGCGCCAGCAGCTCCAGGGGGCGAGGCCCCGAAGCTTTCTTT
>14|-|TRBJ1-5|TRBV7-2|TRBD1
CASGLRGLNQPQHF
TGTGCCAGCGGCCTTAGGGGGCTCAATCAGCCCCAGCATTTT